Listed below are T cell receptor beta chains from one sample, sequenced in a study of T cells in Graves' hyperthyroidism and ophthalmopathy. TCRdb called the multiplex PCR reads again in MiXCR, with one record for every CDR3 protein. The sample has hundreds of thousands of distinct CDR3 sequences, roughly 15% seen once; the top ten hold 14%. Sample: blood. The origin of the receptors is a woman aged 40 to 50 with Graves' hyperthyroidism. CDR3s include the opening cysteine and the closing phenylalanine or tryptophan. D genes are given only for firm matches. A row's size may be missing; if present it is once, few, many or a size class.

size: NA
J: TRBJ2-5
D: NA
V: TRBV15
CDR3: CATSRQGSQETQYF
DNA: TGTGCCACCAGCCGTCAGGGGTCCCAAGAGACCCAGTACTTC

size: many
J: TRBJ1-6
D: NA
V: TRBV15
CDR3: CATSRDRGASGNSPLHF
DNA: TGTGCCACCAGCAGAGATCGGGGGGCCTCTGGGAATTCACCCCTCCACTTT

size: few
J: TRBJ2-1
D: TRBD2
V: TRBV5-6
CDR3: CASSSKLASRLGGNEQFF
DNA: TGTGCCAGCAGCTCCAAACTAGCGTCCAGATTGGGAGGCAATGAGCAGTTCTTC

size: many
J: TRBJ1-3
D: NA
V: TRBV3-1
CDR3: CASTDTGRNTIYF
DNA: TGTGCCAGCACCGATACAGGGAGAAACACCATATATTTT

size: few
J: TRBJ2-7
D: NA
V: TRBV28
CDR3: CASTSGAHYEQYF
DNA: TGTGCCAGCACCTCGGGAGCACATTACGAGCAGTACTTC

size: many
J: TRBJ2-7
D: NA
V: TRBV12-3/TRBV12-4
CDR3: CASSRTGEQYF
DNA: TGTGCCAGCAGTCGGACTGGCGAGCAGTACTTC

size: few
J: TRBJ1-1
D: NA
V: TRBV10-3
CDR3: CAISEARDTMNTEAFF
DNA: TGTGCCATCAGTGAAGCCCGGGACACTATGAACACTGAAGCTTTCTTT

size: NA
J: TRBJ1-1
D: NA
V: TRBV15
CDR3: CATSRGGANTEAFF
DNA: TGTGCCACCAGCAGAGGAGGGGCGAACACTGAAGCTTTCTTT

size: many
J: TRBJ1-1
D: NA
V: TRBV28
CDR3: CASTPRNGQPGHAAFF
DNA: TGTGCCAGCACCCCTCGGAACGGGCAACCGGGGCACGCGGCTTTCTTT

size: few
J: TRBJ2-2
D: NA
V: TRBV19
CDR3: CASSISTGELFF
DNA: TGTGCCAGTAGTATATCCACCGGGGAGCTGTTTTTT

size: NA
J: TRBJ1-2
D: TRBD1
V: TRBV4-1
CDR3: CASSPHRTGKGYGYTF
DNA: TGCGCCAGCAGCCCTCACCGGACAGGGAAGGGGTATGGCTACACCTTC

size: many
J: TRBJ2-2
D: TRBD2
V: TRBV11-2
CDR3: CASSLWTSGGLNTGELFF
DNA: TGTGCCAGCAGCCTCTGGACTAGCGGGGGGTTAAACACCGGGGAGCTGTTTTTT

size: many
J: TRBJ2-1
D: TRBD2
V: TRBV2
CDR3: CASNGRTSGRDEQFF
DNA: TGTGCCAGCAACGGCCGGACTAGCGGGAGGGATGAGCAGTTCTTC

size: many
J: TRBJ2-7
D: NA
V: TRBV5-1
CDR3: CASSLRTTDSEQYF
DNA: TGCGCCAGCAGCTTGAGGACTACGGATTCTGAGCAGTACTTC

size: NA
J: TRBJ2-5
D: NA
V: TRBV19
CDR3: CASRTTGSGETQYF
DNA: TGTGCCAGTAGGACGACAGGGAGCGGGGAGACCCAGTACTTC

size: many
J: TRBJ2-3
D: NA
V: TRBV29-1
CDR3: CSVEESADTQYF
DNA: TGCAGCGTTGAGGAGAGCGCAGATACGCAGTATTTT

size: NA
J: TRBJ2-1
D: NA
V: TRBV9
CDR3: CASSVSWDFYNEQFF
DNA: TGTGCCAGCAGCGTATCTTGGGACTTTTACAATGAGCAGTTCTTC

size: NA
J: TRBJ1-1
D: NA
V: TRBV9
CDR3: CASSVDAGTQLYTEAFF
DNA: TGTGCCAGCAGCGTAGATGCCGGAACCCAATTATACACTGAAGCTTTCTTT

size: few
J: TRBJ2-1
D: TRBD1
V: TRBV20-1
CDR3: CSASPLQGISYNEQFF
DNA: TGCAGTGCTAGTCCCTTACAGGGGATCTCCTACAATGAGCAGTTCTTC

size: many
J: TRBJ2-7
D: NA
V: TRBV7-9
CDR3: CASSLSETYGEQYF
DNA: TGTGCCAGCAGCTTATCTGAGACCTACGGGGAGCAGTACTTC

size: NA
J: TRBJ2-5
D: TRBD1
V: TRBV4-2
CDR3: CASSQDSRQGFALRETQYF
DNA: TGTGCCAGCAGCCAAGATTCTCGACAGGGGTTTGCGTTGAGAGAGACCCAGTACTTC

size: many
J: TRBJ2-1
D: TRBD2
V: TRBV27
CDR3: CASSLSLAGGGDEQFF
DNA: TGTGCCAGCAGTTTATCACTAGCGGGAGGGGGCGATGAGCAGTTCTTC

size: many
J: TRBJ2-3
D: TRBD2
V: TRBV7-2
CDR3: CASSSLAGDPLDTQYF
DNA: TGTGCCAGCAGCTCCCTAGCGGGAGATCCGCTAGATACGCAGTATTTT

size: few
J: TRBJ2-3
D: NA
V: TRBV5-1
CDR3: CASSAAPGRVGLTDTQYF
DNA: TGCGCCAGCAGCGCCGCCCCTGGCAGGGTGGGACTGACAGATACGCAGTATTTT

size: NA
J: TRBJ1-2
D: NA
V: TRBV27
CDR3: CASSTGQLKGYGYTF
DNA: TGTGCCAGCAGTACCGGACAGCTTAAGGGATATGGCTACACCTTC

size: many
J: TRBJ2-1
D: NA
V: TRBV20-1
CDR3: CSARRSSRVSKSSYNEQFF
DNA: TGCAGTGCTAGACGATCCTCCAGGGTGAGCAAAAGCTCCTACAATGAGCAGTTCTTC

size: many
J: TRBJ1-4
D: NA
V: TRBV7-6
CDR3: CASSLASAPASELFF
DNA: TGTGCCAGCAGCTTAGCGTCGGCTCCCGCATCGGAACTGTTTTTT

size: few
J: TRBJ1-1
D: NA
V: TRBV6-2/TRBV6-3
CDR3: CASSYAGITEAFF
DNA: TGTGCCAGCAGTTACGCGGGGATCACTGAAGCTTTCTTT

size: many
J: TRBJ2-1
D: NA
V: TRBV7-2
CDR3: CASSPPVLSLWNEQFF
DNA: TGTGCCAGCAGCCCCCCTGTACTATCTCTGTGGAATGAGCAGTTCTTC